This T cell receptor (beta chain) was recovered during a study of molecular identifiers for immune sequencing clone quantification. The overall study: Across replicate runs, RNA obtained from about 21,000 or 97,000 naive CD8 cells was divided into five, with four undergoing sequencing. Study-wide points: More than 99% of effector molecules, versus under 1% of naive-cell molecules, belonged to clones above 20 RNA copies. Spiked-in Jurkat TCR RNA corresponding to one cell was reported as detectable against over 900,000 naive cells.

This clonotype was seen ten or more times. Antigen: not known. TCRdb ran MiXCR on the PCR reads and lists one entry per CDR3 protein. The sample lists approximately 550,000 distinct CDR3 sequences; over 20% were seen once. Libraries for naive CD8 T cells, which were made from 20,000 to 1,000,000 sorted cells, drew on 10%, 30% or 50% of the RNA. The CDR3 totals 15 residues. The V gene's germline CDR1 is LGHNA and CDR2 YSLEER. Trimming took off 0 bases at V and 0 bases at J, with 6 bases between the two ends. The receptor comes from a human donor in good health. Some libraries in this study had Jurkat cell RNA spiked in. The V gene is TRBV4-3, the J gene TRBJ1-5; D call uncertain. Sequenced: naive CD8+ T cells from blood, with Jurkat cell RNA spiked in. Subset: FACS-sorted CD8+CD4-CCR7+CD45RA+ naive T cells. The CDR3 DNA reads as TGCGCCAGCAGCCAAGATAACGATAGCAATCAGCCCCAGCATTTT. Protein: CASSQDNDSNQPQHF.